The present entry profiles one T cell receptor beta chain with its context. This sample stems from a study of human T cells and chemical hapten exposure. As for the study in general: Small pooled library volume differences mainly caused per-sample TCR yield variation.

Extraction of total RNA was performed on unfractionated whole blood. The germline gives CDR1 MNHEY, CDR2 SVGAGI. Trimming took 6 bases from V and 10 from J; bases not matched to a gene: 8. The CDR3 has 12 amino acids. TCRdb ran MiXCR on the 5' RACE reads and lists one entry per CDR3 protein. Of under 150,000 distinct CDR3 sequences in the sample, approximately 20% were seen once. The sequence came from a human donor in good health. The J gene is TRBJ1-2, the V gene TRBV6-5, with 7 bases matching TRBD1. For the CDR3, the DNA is TGTGCCAGCAGCCGACAGACAGGGCACTACACCTTC. It codes for CASSRQTGHYTF.